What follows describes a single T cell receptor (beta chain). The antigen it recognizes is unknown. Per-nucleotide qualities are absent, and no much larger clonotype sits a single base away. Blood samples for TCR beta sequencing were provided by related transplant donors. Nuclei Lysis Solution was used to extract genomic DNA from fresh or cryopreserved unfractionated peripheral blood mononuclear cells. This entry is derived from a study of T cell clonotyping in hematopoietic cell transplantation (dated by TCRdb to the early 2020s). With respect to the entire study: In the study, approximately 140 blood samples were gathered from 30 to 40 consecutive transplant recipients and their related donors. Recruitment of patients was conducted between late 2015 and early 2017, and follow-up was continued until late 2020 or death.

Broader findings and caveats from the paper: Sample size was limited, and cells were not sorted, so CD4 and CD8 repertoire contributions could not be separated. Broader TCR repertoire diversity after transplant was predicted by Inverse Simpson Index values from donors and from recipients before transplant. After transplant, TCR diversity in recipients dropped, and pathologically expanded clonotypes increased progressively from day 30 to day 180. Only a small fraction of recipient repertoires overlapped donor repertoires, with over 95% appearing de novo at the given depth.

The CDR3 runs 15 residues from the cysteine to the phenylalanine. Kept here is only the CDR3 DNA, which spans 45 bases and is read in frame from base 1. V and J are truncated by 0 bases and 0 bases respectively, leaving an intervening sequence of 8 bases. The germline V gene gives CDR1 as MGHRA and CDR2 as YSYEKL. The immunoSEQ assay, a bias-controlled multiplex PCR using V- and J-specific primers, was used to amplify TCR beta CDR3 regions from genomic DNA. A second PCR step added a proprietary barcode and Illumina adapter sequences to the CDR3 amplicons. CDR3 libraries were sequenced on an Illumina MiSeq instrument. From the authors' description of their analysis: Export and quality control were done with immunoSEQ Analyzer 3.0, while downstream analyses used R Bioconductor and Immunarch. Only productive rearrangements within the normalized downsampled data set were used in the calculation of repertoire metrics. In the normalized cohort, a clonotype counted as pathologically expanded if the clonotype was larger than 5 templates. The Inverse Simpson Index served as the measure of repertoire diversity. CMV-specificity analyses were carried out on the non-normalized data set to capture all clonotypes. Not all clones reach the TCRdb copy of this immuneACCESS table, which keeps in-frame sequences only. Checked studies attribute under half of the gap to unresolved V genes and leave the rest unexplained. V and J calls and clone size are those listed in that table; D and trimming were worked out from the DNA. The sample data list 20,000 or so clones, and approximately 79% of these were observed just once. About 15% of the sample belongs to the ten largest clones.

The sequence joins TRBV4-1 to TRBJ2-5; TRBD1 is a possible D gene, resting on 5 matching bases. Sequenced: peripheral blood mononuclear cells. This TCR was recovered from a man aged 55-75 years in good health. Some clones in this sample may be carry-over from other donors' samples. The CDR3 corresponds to CASSQDWGNQETQYF. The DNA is TGCGCCAGCAGCCAAGATTGGGGCAACCAAGAGACCCAGTACTTC.